The sequence of this T cell receptor (beta chain) was determined in a study of T cell repertoires in cytomegalovirus infection. TCRdb independently ran MiXCR on the reads; one entry per CDR3 protein. Among roughly 630,000 distinct CDR3 sequences listed, roughly 24% were seen once. Germline CDR1 and CDR2: SEHNR and FQNEAQ (reference sequence). The CDR3 extends over 14 amino acids. V lost 5 bases and J lost 3; bases outside the gene matches: 6. This clonotype was seen many times. Sequences were obtained from CD8+ T cells from PBMCs. The sequence derives from a human donor in good health (CMV status not recorded). Some clones in this sample may be carry-over from other donors' samples. This chain joins TRBV7-9 and TRBJ2-7; TRBD1 agrees at 8 bases. The CDR3 sequence is CASSPPGQVYEQYV. The CDR3 DNA follows: TGTGCCAGCAGCCCCCCGGGACAGGTCTACGAGCAGTACGTC.